The rows below give T cell receptor beta chains drawn from one sample of a study of T cells in Graves' hyperthyroidism and ophthalmopathy. TCRdb reprocessed the multiplex PCR reads with MiXCR, giving one entry per CDR3 protein. This table has hundreds of thousands of distinct CDR3 sequences, 15% to 19% appearing once. Sequencing used blood. These receptors all come from a woman aged 18-35 years with Graves' hyperthyroidism that later progressed to Graves' ophthalmopathy. The CDR3 runs from the conserved cysteine through the conserved F or W. The order of the fields is V gene, clone size, J gene, D gene, CDR3 DNA, CDR3 protein. The D gene is left open where the match is weak. Size values are once, few and many counts, or a class for expanded clones, and some rows have none.

V: TRBV18
size: many
J: TRBJ2-7
D: NA
DNA: TGTGCCAGCTCACTACCTAGTGGGCACGAGCAGTACTTC
CDR3: CASSLPSGHEQYF

V: TRBV6-2/TRBV6-3
size: few
J: TRBJ2-7
D: NA
DNA: TGTGCCAGCACACGGCAGGAAGGTGACGAGCAGTACTTC
CDR3: CASTRQEGDEQYF

V: TRBV11-2
size: NA
J: TRBJ2-5
D: NA
DNA: TGTGCCAGCAGCTTAGTCAAAATCCCCGCCCCAGATATCCCGTTTTTGAAGGAGACCCAGTACTTC
CDR3: CASSLVKIPAPDIPFLKETQYF

V: TRBV4-1
size: NA
J: TRBJ2-3
D: NA
DNA: TGCGCCAGCAGCCCTGGGGGGCTTACAGATACGCAGTATTTT
CDR3: CASSPGGLTDTQYF

V: TRBV18
size: many
J: TRBJ1-1
D: NA
DNA: TGTGCCAGCTCCCCTACAATGAACACTGAAGCTTTCTTT
CDR3: CASSPTMNTEAFF

V: TRBV2
size: many
J: TRBJ2-7
D: TRBD1
DNA: TGTGCCAGCAGTGAACTGGGACAGTACGAGCAGTACTTC
CDR3: CASSELGQYEQYF

V: TRBV3-1
size: many
J: TRBJ2-7
D: NA
DNA: TGTGCCAGCAGCCATTGGCGGGACTCCTACGAGCAGTACTTC
CDR3: CASSHWRDSYEQYF

V: TRBV12-3/TRBV12-4
size: many
J: TRBJ2-3
D: TRBD2
DNA: TGTGCCAGCAGTTTCGGACTAGCGGGAGGTGGTGGCACAGATACGCAGTATTTT
CDR3: CASSFGLAGGGGTDTQYF

V: TRBV2
size: many
J: TRBJ2-1
D: TRBD2
DNA: TGTGCCAGCTTAGGACTAGCGGGAGGGGGAAATGAGCAGTTCTTC
CDR3: CASLGLAGGGNEQFF

V: TRBV5-1
size: many
J: TRBJ1-1
D: TRBD1
DNA: TGCGCCAGCAGCTTGAGAGGACAGGGGGCAAGATACACTGAAGCTTTCTTT
CDR3: CASSLRGQGARYTEAFF

V: TRBV2
size: many
J: TRBJ1-1
D: NA
DNA: TGTGCCAGCAGGCAACAGGGAGGGGTCACTGAAGCTTTCTTT
CDR3: CASRQQGGVTEAFF

V: TRBV7-2
size: NA
J: TRBJ1-6
D: NA
DNA: TGTGCCAGCAGCTTAGCTTCGGGGGCCGATTCACCCCTCCACTTT
CDR3: CASSLASGADSPLHF

V: TRBV19
size: NA
J: TRBJ1-5
D: NA
DNA: TGTGCCAGTAGTATAGAACTGAATCAGCCCCAGCATTTT
CDR3: CASSIELNQPQHF

V: TRBV6-4
size: NA
J: TRBJ2-1
D: TRBD1
DNA: TGTGCCAGCAGTGCGACAGGGAATGTGGACAATGAGCAGTTCTTC
CDR3: CASSATGNVDNEQFF

V: TRBV12-3/TRBV12-4
size: many
J: TRBJ2-3
D: NA
DNA: TGTGCCAGCAGCTCCATAGCAACAGATACGCAGTATTTT
CDR3: CASSSIATDTQYF

V: TRBV20-1
size: many
J: TRBJ1-6
D: NA
DNA: TGCAGTGCGGAAACCGGGATAGGAGGTTCACCCCTCCACTTT
CDR3: CSAETGIGGSPLHF

V: TRBV7-8
size: many
J: TRBJ2-5
D: NA
DNA: TGTGCCAGCAGCCCTAGGGGGGCCTTTGGAGAGACCCAGTACTTC
CDR3: CASSPRGAFGETQYF

V: TRBV20-1
size: many
J: TRBJ2-7
D: NA
DNA: TGCAGTGCTACCGAACCGGGACTGGCCTACGAGCAGTACTTC
CDR3: CSATEPGLAYEQYF

V: TRBV20-1
size: few
J: TRBJ1-6
D: TRBD1
DNA: TGCAGTGCTAGTGGGACAGGGGGAAGATCCTATAATTCACCCCTCCACTTT
CDR3: CSASGTGGRSYNSPLHF

V: TRBV6-1
size: many
J: TRBJ2-7
D: NA
DNA: TGTGCCAGCAGTGACTCCGGGACACCCTCTGACGAGCAGTACTTC
CDR3: CASSDSGTPSDEQYF

V: TRBV5-4
size: NA
J: TRBJ2-7
D: NA
DNA: TGTGCCAGCAGCTTGGGTTTGGAGGACCACGAGCAGTACTTC
CDR3: CASSLGLEDHEQYF

V: TRBV3-1
size: many
J: TRBJ1-5
D: NA
DNA: TGTGCCAGCAGCCAAGGGACAGCCCTAAGTCAGCCCCAGCATTTT
CDR3: CASSQGTALSQPQHF

V: TRBV4-1
size: many
J: TRBJ2-1
D: NA
DNA: TGCGCCAGCAGCCAAGATGGACTCACCTACAATGAGCAGTTCTTC
CDR3: CASSQDGLTYNEQFF

V: TRBV28
size: many
J: TRBJ1-2
D: NA
DNA: TGTGCCAGCAGTTCCCTCCGACATGGCTACACCTTC
CDR3: CASSSLRHGYTF

V: TRBV29-1
size: few
J: TRBJ1-1
D: NA
DNA: TGCAGCGTTGAGGGCGCACACGAAGCTTTCTTT
CDR3: CSVEGAHEAFF

V: TRBV14
size: NA
J: TRBJ2-7
D: TRBD2
DNA: TGTGCCAGCAGCCAAGCGGGACTAGCGGGAGGGCCCCACGAGCAGTACTTC
CDR3: CASSQAGLAGGPHEQYF

V: TRBV7-9
size: many
J: TRBJ2-1
D: TRBD2
DNA: TGTGCCAGCAGCTTTTCCCCGGGACTAGCGCAGTTTACCTACAATGAGCAGTTCTTC
CDR3: CASSFSPGLAQFTYNEQFF

V: TRBV7-6
size: many
J: TRBJ2-7
D: NA
DNA: TGTGCCAGCAGCCGACCCGCCGGGACCGTCATGCGCGAGCAGTACTTC
CDR3: CASSRPAGTVMREQYF

V: TRBV12-3/TRBV12-4
size: many
J: TRBJ1-2
D: NA
DNA: TGTGCCAGCAGTCCCGGGGAGAAAAGCTATGGCTACACCTTC
CDR3: CASSPGEKSYGYTF

V: TRBV5-1
size: many
J: TRBJ2-2
D: TRBD2
DNA: TGCGCCAGCAGGGCGGGACTAGCGGGAGCAGCCGGGGAGCTGTTTTTT
CDR3: CASRAGLAGAAGELFF

V: TRBV7-9
size: many
J: TRBJ2-7
D: NA
DNA: TGTGCCAGCGCGTTCGGGGACACTGCCTACGAGCAGTACTTC
CDR3: CASAFGDTAYEQYF

V: TRBV28
size: many
J: TRBJ2-7
D: NA
DNA: TGTGCCAGCAGTTCTGAGGGCGGGACCCTTAAAGTGCAGTACTTC
CDR3: CASSSEGGTLKVQYF

V: TRBV7-2
size: many
J: TRBJ2-5
D: NA
DNA: TGTGCCAGCACCGCCACAGGGTCGGCGGGAGCATTCCCCCCCGAGACCCAGTACTTC
CDR3: CASTATGSAGAFPPETQYF

V: TRBV20-1
size: many
J: TRBJ1-1
D: NA
DNA: TGCAGTGCTAGAGATCTCCCCAGGCGGACTGAAGCTTTCTTT
CDR3: CSARDLPRRTEAFF

V: TRBV30
size: many
J: TRBJ2-7
D: NA
DNA: TGTGCCTGGAGTATTCCGAGGGGCTACGAGCAGTACTTC
CDR3: CAWSIPRGYEQYF

V: TRBV27
size: NA
J: TRBJ2-7
D: NA
DNA: TGTGCCAGCAGTTTTCCCGGCTACGAGCAGTACTTC
CDR3: CASSFPGYEQYF

V: TRBV4-2
size: NA
J: TRBJ2-3
D: NA
DNA: TGTGCCAGCAGCCAAGAAGCGGTGAGACACACAGATACGCAGTATTTT
CDR3: CASSQEAVRHTDTQYF

V: TRBV3-1
size: many
J: TRBJ1-5
D: NA
DNA: TGTGCCAGCAGCCAAGTTGGGAATCAGCCCCAGCATTTT
CDR3: CASSQVGNQPQHF

V: TRBV5-1
size: NA
J: TRBJ2-3
D: NA
DNA: TGCGCCAGCAGCCTAGCCGGGACGTCCTCAGATACGCAGTATTTT
CDR3: CASSLAGTSSDTQYF

V: TRBV14
size: few
J: TRBJ2-3
D: NA
DNA: TGTGCCAGCAGGGGGGGAGCCACAGATACGCAGTATTTT
CDR3: CASRGGATDTQYF